This T cell receptor beta chain was captured in a study of blood T cell repertoires in COVID-19. Study in general: T cells, B-cell-depleted T cells, or PBMCs supplied cDNA or gDNA.

Only in-frame clones appear in the TCRdb table, and some are missing; sequencing was by immunoSEQ multiplex PCR. The repertoire consists of under 25,000 clones, with around 70% occurring once and the leading ten covering 15% to 20%. The germline V gene encodes CDR1 LNHDA and CDR2 SQIVND (reference sequence). V lost 7 bases, J lost 3 bases, and 2 bases stayed unmatched. The CDR3 consists of 12 residues. The chain uses TRBV19 and TRBJ1-2; the match to TRBD1 covers 7 bases. The receptor's source is a human donor in a cohort sampled during active or convalescent COVID-19. The material sequenced was peripheral blood. The CDR3 nucleotides read TGTGCCAGTACCGACAGGGACTATGGCTACACCTTC. This encodes CASTDRDYGYTF.